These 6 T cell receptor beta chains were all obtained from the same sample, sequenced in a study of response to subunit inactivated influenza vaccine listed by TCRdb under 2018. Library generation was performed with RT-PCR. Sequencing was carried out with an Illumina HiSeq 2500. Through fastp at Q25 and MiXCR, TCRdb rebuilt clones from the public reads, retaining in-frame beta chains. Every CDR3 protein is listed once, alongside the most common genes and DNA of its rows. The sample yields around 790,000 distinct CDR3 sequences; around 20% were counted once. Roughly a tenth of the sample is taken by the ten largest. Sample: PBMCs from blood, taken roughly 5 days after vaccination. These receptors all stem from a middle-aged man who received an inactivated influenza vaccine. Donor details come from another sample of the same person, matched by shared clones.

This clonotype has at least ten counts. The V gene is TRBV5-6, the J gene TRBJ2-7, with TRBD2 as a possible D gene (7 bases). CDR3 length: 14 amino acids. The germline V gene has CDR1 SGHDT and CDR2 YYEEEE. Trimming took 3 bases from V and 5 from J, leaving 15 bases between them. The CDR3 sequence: CASSSRGGAHEQYF. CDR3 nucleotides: TGTGCCAGCAGCTCAAGGGGGGGGGCCCACGAGCAGTACTTC.

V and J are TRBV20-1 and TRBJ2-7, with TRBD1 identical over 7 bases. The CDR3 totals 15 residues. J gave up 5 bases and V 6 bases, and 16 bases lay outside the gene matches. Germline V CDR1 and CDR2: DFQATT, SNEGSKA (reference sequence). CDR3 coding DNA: TGCAGTGCCAGTCCGCAATACAGGGGCTCGGACGAGCAGTACTTC. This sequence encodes CSASPQYRGSDEQYF.

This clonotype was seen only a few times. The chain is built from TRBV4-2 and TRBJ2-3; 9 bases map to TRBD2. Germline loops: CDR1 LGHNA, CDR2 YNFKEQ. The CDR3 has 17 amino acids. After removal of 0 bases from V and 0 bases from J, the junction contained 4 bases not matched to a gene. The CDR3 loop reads CASSQDGTSLSTDTQYF. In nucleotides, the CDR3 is TGTGCCAGCAGCCAAGATGGGACTAGCCTAAGCACAGATACGCAGTATTTT.

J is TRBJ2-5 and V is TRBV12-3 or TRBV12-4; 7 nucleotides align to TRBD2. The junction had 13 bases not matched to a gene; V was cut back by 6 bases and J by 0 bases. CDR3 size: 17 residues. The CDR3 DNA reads TGTGCCAGCAGCCCGCGCCTTAGGCGGGGGTACCAAGAGACCCAGTACTTC. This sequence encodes CASSPRLRRGYQETQYF.

This CDR3 reads CASSNTGGLRRTEAFF. CDR3 nucleotide sequence: TGTGCCAGCAGCAATACAGGGGGTCTTCGGAGAACTGAAGCTTTCTTT. The gene calls are TRBV7-2 and TRBJ1-1; 8 bases line up with TRBD1. Germline lookup yields CDR1 SGHTA and CDR2 FQGNSA. The CDR3 is made up of 16 amino acids. The junction had 13 bases not matched to a gene; V was cut back by 5 bases and J by 5 bases.

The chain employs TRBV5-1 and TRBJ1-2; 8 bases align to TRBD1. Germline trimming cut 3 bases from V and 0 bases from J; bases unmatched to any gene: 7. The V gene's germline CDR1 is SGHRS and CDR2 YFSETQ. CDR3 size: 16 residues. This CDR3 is CASSYNPGQANYGYTF. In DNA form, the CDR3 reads TGCGCCAGCAGCTATAACCCGGGACAGGCTAACTATGGCTACACCTTC. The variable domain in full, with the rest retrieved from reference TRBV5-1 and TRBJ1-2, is KAGVTQTPRYLIKTRGQQVTLSCSPISGHRSVSWYQQTPGQGLQFLFEYFSETQRNKGNFPGRFSGRQFSNSRSEMNVSTLELGDSALYLCASSYNPGQANYGYTFGSGTRLTVV.